This T cell receptor (beta chain) was profiled in a study of molecular identifiers for immune sequencing clone quantification. This clonotype occurred many times. TCRdb used MiXCR to reprocess the PCR reads, holding one entry per CDR3 protein. The sample has about 640,000 distinct CDR3 sequences, roughly 21% seen once. The CDR3 has 15 residues. Germline V lookup: CDR1 SEHNR, CDR2 FQNEAQ (reference sequence). Trimming removed 0 bases at V and 4 bases at J, with 9 bases between. Source material: naive CD8+ T cells from blood, with Jurkat cell RNA spiked in. Sample subset: FACS-sorted CD8+CD4-CCR7+CD45RA+ naive T cells. The TCR sequence derives from a human donor in good health. Some libraries in this study had Jurkat cell RNA spiked in. This chain uses TRBV7-9 with TRBJ2-2, with a possible D match to TRBD1 (5 bases). CDR3 in amino acids: CASSLATAVTGELFF. CDR3 sequence (DNA): TGTGCCAGCAGCTTAGCGACAGCAGTCACCGGGGAGCTGTTTTTT.